The 7 T cell receptor beta chains given below trace back to one sample, sequenced in a study of response to subunit inactivated influenza vaccine. TCRdb ran MiXCR on the RT-PCR reads and lists one entry per CDR3 protein. This sample yields 800,000 or so distinct CDR3 sequences, of which 21% are seen a single time; 10% belongs to the top ten. This specimen was PBMCs from blood, taken more than 4 days after vaccination. The receptors were sampled from a man aged 50 to 59 who received an inactivated influenza vaccine.

This CDR3 is CASSPPLSGRWETQYF. For the CDR3, the DNA is TGTGCCAGCTCACCACCGTTAAGCGGGAGATGGGAGACCCAGTACTTC. V is TRBV18 and J is TRBJ2-5; 8 bases align to TRBD2. The CDR3 spans 16 residues. Per the germline V gene, CDR1 is KGHSH and CDR2 is LQKENI. With V trimmed by 0 bases and J by 5 bases, 8 bases remained unmatched.

This clonotype was seen a handful of times. This chain links TRBV13 with TRBJ2-7; 7 nucleotides agree with TRBD1. This CDR3 has 14 residues. With V trimmed by 3 bases and J by 4 bases, 6 bases remained unmatched. Germline lookup yields CDR1 PRHDT and CDR2 FYEKMQ (reference sequence). The CDR3 DNA follows: TGTGCCAGCAGCTTCGGACAGGCCGGTTACGAGCAGTACTTC. Its protein product is CASSFGQAGYEQYF. Based on the CDR3 plus reference TRBV13 and TRBJ2-7, the full variable domain is AAGVIQSPRHLIKEKRETATLKCYPIPRHDTVYWYQQGPGQDPQFLISFYEKMQSDKGSIPDRFSAQQFSDYHSELNMSSLELGDSALYFCASSFGQAGYEQYFGPGTRLTVT.

This clonotype was detected ten times or more. The chain couples TRBV24-1 to TRBJ2-3; D is possibly TRBD2 (6 bases). Trimming removed 5 bases from V and 3 bases from J, with 14 bases in between. The germline gives CDR1 KGHDR, CDR2 SFDVKD. This CDR3 has 15 residues. CDR3 sequence: CATSAAGRLTDTQYF. The CDR3 nucleotides are TGTGCCACCAGTGCCGCGGGACGATTGACAGATACGCAGTATTTT.

The chain employs TRBV25-1 and TRBJ2-7; 14 bases line up with TRBD2. This CDR3 has 15 residues. V lost 3 bases and J lost 4; bases outside the gene matches: 2. Germline assignment: CDR1 MGHDK and CDR2 SYGVNS. Here the CDR3 reads CASSDRLAGGYEQYF. The DNA for the CDR3 is TGTGCCAGCAGTGATAGACTAGCGGGAGGGTACGAGCAGTACTTC.

The V and J genes are TRBV20-1 and TRBJ2-7, with D possibly matching TRBD1 (6 bases). Looked up from germline, CDR1 is DFQATT and CDR2 is SNEGSKA (reference sequence). CDR3 length equals 16 residues. Trimming took 2 bases from V and 1 from J, leaving 18 bases between them. DNA for the CDR3: TGCAGTGCTAGAACTTGGAAACAGGGATCATCCTACGAGCAGTACTTC. Protein product: CSARTWKQGSSYEQYF.

This sequence joins TRBV5-1 and TRBJ2-1, with D perhaps assigned TRBD1 or TRBD2 (5 bases each). The V and J ends lost 4 bases and 0 bases respectively, with 14 bases between them. CDR3 length equals 16 residues. CDR1 is SGHRS and CDR2 is YFSETQ in the germline V gene. The CDR3 here is CASSAYPGSSYNEQFF. Written as DNA, the CDR3 is TGCGCCAGCAGCGCGTACCCAGGGAGCTCCTACAATGAGCAGTTCTTC.

This clonotype has more than one count but fewer than ten. V and J are TRBV4-3 and TRBJ2-2; no clear D. The CDR3 consists of 15 residues. Germline V gene sequence: CDR1 LGHNA, CDR2 YSLEER. V lost 1 base and J lost 2, with 8 bases in between. As DNA, the CDR3 is TGCGCCAGCAGCCAAGCGCAACATAACACCGGGGAGCTGTTTTTT. It translates to CASSQAQHNTGELFF.